This record concerns one TCR beta chain sequence. Its antigen is as yet unknown. J was trimmed by 2 bases and V by 2 bases; bases with no gene match: 4. Looked up from germline, CDR1 is SGHTA and CDR2 is FQGNSA. The CDR3 runs 15 residues. The data were taken from a study of shared clonotypes between healthy human individuals. At the level of the study: Three plates were used per donor for CD4 naive, three for CD4 memory, two for CD8 naive and one for CD8 memory. The study, taken as a whole, reports: The naive CD4 repertoires of several donors were compared, and approximately 4.5% of clonotypes were shared. Only blood was sampled, and tissue TCR repertoires likely differ from blood ones.

The split of CD4+ cells yielded CD45RA+ naive and CD45RA-negative memory subsets. Using immunoSEQ multiplex PCR, the repertoire was profiled, and TCRdb retains in-frame clones only, with some absent. Seen here are 2 million to 2.5 million clones, more than 80% observed once, and the top ten hold about 0.41%. The source is a man younger than 30 in good health. Some clones in this sample may be carry-over from other donors' samples. The sequenced material came from naive CD4+ T cells from PBMCs. Specified subset: CD45RA+ positively selected. The chain combines TRBV7-2 with TRBJ2-3; 7 bases agree with TRBD1. CDR3 loop: CASSLLGQNTDTQYF. In DNA form, the CDR3 reads TGTGCCAGCAGCTTATTGGGACAGAACACAGATACGCAGTATTTT.